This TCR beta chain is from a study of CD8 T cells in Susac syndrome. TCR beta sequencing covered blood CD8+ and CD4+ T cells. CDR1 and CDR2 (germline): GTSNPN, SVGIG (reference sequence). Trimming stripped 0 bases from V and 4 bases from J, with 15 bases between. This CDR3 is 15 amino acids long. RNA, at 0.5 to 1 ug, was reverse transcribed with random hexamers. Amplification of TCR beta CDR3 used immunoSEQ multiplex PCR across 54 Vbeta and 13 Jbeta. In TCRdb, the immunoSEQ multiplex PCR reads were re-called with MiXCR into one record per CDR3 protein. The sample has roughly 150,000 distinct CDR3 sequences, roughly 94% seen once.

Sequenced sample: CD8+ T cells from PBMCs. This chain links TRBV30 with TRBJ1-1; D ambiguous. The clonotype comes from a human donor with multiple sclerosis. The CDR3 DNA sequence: TGTGCCTGGAGTGTACCTAATGAGGGTAGCACTGAAGCTTTCTTT. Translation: CAWSVPNEGSTEAFF.